A single sample gave rise to the 6 T cell receptor beta chains below, sequenced in a study of cytotoxic CD8 clonotypes in ibrutinib-treated CLL. Repertoires were generated with immunoSEQ multiplex PCR, while TCRdb's copy carries only in-frame clones and drops some. The data show about 200,000 clones, over 55% seen once. Sequencing used PBMCs, obtained after 24 months of ibrutinib treatment. The receptors were gathered from a human donor with chronic lymphocytic leukemia.

The chain links TRBV4-3 to TRBJ2-1; TRBD2 aligns across 7 bases. Germline-derived CDR1 and CDR2 are LGHNA and YSLEER. The CDR3 length is 16 residues. V shed 3 bases and J 4 bases; nucleotides not matched to a gene: 9. The DNA for the CDR3 is TGCGCCAGCAGCCAGGAACTAGCGAAAGATTACAATGAGCAGTTCTTC. The encoded protein is CASSQELAKDYNEQFF.

The chain joins TRBV6-6 to TRBJ1-5; a weak D match, TRBD1 (6 bases). The CDR3 covers 13 residues. Germline CDR1 and CDR2: MNHNY and SVGAGI (reference sequence). V dropped 6 bases and J dropped 5 bases, with 11 bases sitting between them. Written as DNA, the CDR3 is TGTGCCAGCAGCACTGACAGGCATCAGCCCCAGCATTTT. This encodes CASSTDRHQPQHF.

This clone was seen a few times. V usage is TRBV18 and J usage is TRBJ2-7, with a possible D match to TRBD1 (6 bases). Trimming removed 3 bases from V and 5 bases from J, with 14 bases in between. CDR3 length: 14 residues. From germline, CDR1 is KGHSH and CDR2 LQKENI. CDR3 nucleotides: TGTGCCAGCTCACCTTACCAATCAGGGGACGAGCAGTACTTC. Residues: CASSPYQSGDEQYF.

On this clone: One end of the junction varies from germline; a read error may be responsible. The rearrangement links TRBV7-7 to TRBJ2-3; 10 bases line up with TRBD1. Germline V gene data show CDR1 as SSHAT and CDR2 as FNYEAQ (reference sequence). The CDR3 loop spans 15 amino acids. CDR3 nucleotides: TGTGCTAGCAGCCGGGACAGGGGTACGACAGATACGCAGTATTTT. Its protein is CASSRDRGTTDTQYF.

This rearrangement joins TRBV30 to TRBJ2-7, with D uncertain. Looked up from germline, CDR1 is GTSNPN and CDR2 is SVGIG (reference sequence). The CDR3 is made up of 14 amino acids. V was shortened by 3 bases and J by 0 bases, with 12 bases between the two germline ends. CDR3 DNA: TGTGCCTGGAGGTGGCAGGAATCCTCCTACGAGCAGTACTTC. Residues: CAWRWQESSYEQYF.

The chain recombines TRBV18 with TRBJ1-2, with D possibly matching TRBD1 (5 bases). The V end lost 1 base, the J end lost 5 bases, and 11 bases lay between the germline ends. CDR3 length equals 14 residues. Germline lookup yields CDR1 KGHSH and CDR2 LQKENI. CDR3 DNA sequence: TGTGCCAGCTCACCACGGGGGGACGAATATGGCTACACCTTC. Translating gives CASSPRGDEYGYTF.